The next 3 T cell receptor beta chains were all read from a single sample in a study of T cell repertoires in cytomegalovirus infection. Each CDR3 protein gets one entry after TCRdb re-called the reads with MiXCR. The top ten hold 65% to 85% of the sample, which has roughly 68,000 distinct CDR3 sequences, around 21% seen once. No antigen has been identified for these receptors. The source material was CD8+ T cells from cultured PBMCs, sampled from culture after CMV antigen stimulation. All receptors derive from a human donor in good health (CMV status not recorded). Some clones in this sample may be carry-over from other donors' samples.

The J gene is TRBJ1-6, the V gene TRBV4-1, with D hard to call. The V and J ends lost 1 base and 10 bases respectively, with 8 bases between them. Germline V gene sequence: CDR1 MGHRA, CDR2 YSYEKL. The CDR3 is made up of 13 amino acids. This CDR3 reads CASSQGLGSPLHF. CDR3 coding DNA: TGCGCCAGCAGCCAAGGGTTAGGGTCACCCCTCCACTTT.

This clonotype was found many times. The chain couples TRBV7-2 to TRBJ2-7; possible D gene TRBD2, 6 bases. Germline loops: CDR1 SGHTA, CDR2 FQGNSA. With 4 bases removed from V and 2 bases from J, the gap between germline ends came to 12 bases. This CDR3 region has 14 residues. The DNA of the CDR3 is TGTGCCAGCAGCTGGAGGGACGGAACCTACGAGCAGTACTTC. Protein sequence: CASSWRDGTYEQYF. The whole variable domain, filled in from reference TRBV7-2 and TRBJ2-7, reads GAGVSQSPSNKVTEKGKDVELRCDPISGHTALYWYRQSLGQGLEFLIYFQGNSAPDKSGLPSDRFSAERTGGSVSTLTIQRTQQEDSAVYLCASSWRDGTYEQYFGPGTRLTVT.

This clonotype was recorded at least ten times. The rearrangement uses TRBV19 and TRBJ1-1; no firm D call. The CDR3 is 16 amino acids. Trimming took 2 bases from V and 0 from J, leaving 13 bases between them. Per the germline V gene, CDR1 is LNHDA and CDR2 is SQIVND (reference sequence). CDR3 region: CASSIFYRPMNTEAFF. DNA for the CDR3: TGTGCCAGTAGTATATTTTATCGGCCAATGAACACTGAAGCTTTCTTT.